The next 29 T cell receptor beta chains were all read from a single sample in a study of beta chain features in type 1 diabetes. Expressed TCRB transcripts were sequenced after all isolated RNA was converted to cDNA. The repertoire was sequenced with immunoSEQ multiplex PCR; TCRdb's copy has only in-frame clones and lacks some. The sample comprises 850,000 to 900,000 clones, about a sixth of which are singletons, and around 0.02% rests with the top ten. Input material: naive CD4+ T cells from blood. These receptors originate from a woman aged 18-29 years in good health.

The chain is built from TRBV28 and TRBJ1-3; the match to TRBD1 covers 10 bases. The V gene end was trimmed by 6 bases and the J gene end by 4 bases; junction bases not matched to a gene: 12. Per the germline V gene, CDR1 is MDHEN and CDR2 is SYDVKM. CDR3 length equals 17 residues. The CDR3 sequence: CASSPRLDRGLGNTIYF. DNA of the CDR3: TGTGCCAGCAGCCCAAGGCTTGACAGGGGGCTCGGAAACACCATATATTTT.

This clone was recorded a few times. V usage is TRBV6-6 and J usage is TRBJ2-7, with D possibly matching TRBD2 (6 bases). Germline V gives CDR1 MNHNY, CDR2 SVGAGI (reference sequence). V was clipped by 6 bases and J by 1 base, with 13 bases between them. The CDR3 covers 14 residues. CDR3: CASSQRAPSYEQYF. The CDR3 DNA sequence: TGTGCCAGCAGCCAGCGGGCTCCTTCCTACGAGCAGTACTTC.

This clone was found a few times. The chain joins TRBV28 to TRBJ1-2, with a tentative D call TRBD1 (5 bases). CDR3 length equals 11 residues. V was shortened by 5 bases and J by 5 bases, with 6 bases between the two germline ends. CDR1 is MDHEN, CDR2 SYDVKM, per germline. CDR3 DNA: TGTGCCAGCAGTGACAGTTATGGCTACACCTTC. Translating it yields CASSDSYGYTF.

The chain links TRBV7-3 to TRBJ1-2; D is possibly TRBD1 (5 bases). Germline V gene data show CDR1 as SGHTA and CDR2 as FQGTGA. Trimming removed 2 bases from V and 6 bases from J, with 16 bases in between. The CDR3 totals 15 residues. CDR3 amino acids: CASSLAYRRPDGYTF. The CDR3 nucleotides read TGTGCCAGCAGCTTAGCGTACAGGCGACCCGATGGCTACACCTTC. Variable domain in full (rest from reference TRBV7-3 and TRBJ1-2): GAGVSQTPSNKVTEKGKYVELRCDPISGHTALYWYRQSLGQGPEFLIYFQGTGAADDSGLPNDRFFAVRPEGSVSTLKIQRTERGDSAVYLCASSLAYRRPDGYTFGSGTRLTVV.

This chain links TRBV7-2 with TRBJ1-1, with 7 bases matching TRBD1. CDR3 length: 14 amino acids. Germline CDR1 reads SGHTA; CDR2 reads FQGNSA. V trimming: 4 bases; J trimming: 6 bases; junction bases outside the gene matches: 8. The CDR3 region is CASSYLRQGPEAFF. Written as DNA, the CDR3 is TGTGCCAGCAGCTACCTTCGACAGGGCCCTGAAGCTTTCTTT.

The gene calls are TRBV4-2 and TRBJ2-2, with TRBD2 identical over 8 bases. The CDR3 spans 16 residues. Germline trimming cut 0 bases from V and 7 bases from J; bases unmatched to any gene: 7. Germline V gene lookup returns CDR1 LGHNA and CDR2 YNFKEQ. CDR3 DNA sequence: TGTGCCAGCAGCCAAGAAATAAGCGGGAGAAACGGGGAGCTGTTTTTT. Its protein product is CASSQEISGRNGELFF.

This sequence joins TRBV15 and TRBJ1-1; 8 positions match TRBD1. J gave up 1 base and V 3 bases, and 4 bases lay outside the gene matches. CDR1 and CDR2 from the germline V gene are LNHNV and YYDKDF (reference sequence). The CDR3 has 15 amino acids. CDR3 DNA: TGTGCCACCAGCAGCGGAGACAGGGGGAACACTGAAGCTTTCTTT. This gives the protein CATSSGDRGNTEAFF.

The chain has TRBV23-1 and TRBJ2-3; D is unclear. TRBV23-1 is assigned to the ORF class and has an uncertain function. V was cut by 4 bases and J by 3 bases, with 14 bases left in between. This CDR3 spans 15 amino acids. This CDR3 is CASSLAATQTDTQYF. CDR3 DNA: TGCGCCAGCAGTCTGGCGGCGACCCAAACAGATACGCAGTATTTT.

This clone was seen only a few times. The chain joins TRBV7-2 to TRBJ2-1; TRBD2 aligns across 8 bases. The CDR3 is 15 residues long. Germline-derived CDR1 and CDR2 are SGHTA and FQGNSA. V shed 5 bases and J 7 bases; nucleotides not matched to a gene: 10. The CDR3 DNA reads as TGTGCCAGCAGCCCACTAGCGGCAAGGGGTAATGAGCAGTTCTTC. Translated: CASSPLAARGNEQFF.

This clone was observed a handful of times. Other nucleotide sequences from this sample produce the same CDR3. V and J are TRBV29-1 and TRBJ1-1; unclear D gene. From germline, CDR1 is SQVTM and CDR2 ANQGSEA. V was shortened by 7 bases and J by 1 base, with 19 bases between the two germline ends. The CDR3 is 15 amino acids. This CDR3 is CSARPDATRNTEAFF. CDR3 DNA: TGCAGCGCTCGACCGGACGCGACTAGGAACACTGAAGCTTTCTTT.

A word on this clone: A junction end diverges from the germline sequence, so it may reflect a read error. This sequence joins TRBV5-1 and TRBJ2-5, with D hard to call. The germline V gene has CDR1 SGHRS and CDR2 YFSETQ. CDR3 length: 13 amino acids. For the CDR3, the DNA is TGCGCCAGCGCTAAACTGGGCCAAGGGACCCAGTACTTC. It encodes CASAKLGQGTQYF.

CDR3 nucleotides: TGTGCCAGCAGTGTCAGGGGGATCCAAGAGACCCAGTACTTC. It yields the protein CASSVRGIQETQYF. The chain links TRBV25-1 to TRBJ2-5; 7 nucleotides line up with TRBD1. In germline, CDR1 is MGHDK, CDR2 SYGVNS. V shed 4 bases, J shed 1 base, and the junction held 3 bases outside the gene matches. This CDR3 spans 14 amino acids. Full variable domain (rest looked up from reference TRBV25-1 and TRBJ2-5): EADIYQTPRYLVIGTGKKITLECSQTMGHDKMYWYQQDPGMELHLIHYSYGVNSTEKGDLSSESTVSRIRTEHFPLTLESARPSHTSQYLCASSVRGIQETQYFGPGTRLLVL.

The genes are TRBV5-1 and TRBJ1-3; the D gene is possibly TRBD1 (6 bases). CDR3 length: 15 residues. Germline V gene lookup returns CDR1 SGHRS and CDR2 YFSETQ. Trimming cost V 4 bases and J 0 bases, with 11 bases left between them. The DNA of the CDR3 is TGCGCCAGCAGCCCCGGACAGCTCTCTGGAAACACCATATATTTT. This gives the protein CASSPGQLSGNTIYF.

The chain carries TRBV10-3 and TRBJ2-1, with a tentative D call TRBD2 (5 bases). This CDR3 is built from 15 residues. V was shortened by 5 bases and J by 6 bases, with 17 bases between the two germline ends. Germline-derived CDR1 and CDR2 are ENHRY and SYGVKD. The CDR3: CAISPSGLITNEQFF. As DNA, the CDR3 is TGTGCCATCAGTCCCTCCGGACTTATCACCAATGAGCAGTTCTTC.

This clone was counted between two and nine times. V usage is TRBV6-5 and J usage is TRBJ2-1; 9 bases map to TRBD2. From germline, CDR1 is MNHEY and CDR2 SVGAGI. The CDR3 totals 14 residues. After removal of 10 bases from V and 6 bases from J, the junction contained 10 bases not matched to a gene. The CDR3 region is CATQLAGGPNEQFF. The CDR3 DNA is TGTGCCACCCAACTGGCGGGAGGGCCCAATGAGCAGTTCTTC.

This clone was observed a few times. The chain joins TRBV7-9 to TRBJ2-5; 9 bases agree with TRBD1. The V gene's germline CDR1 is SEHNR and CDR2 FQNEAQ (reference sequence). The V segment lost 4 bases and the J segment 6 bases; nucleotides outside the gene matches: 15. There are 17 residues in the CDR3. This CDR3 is CASSSGWSGTGRQTQYF. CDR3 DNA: TGTGCCAGCAGCTCCGGTTGGTCCGGGACAGGGAGGCAGACCCAGTACTTC.

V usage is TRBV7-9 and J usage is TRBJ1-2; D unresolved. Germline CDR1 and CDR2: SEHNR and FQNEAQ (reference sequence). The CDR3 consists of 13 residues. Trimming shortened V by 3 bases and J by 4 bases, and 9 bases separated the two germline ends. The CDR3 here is CASSFELAYGYTF. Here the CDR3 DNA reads TGTGCCAGCAGCTTTGAGCTTGCCTATGGCTACACCTTC.

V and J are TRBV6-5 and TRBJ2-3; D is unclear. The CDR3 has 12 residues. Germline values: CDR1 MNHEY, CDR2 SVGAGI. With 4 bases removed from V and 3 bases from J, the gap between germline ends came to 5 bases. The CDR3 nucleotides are TGTGCCAGCAGTTCGAGAACAGATACGCAGTATTTT. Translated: CASSSRTDTQYF.

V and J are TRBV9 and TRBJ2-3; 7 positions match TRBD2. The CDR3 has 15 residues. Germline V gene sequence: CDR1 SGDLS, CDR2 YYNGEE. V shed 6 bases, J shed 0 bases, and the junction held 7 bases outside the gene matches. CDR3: CASTLGRTSTDTQYF. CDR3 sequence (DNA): TGTGCCAGCACGCTCGGGAGGACGAGCACAGATACGCAGTATTTT.

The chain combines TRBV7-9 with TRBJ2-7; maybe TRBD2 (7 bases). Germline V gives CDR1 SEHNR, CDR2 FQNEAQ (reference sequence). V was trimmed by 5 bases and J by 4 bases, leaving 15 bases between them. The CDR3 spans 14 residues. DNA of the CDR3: TGTGCCAGCAGCAAAGGGGGGGAGCTTTACGAGCAGTACTTC. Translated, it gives CASSKGGELYEQYF.

CDR3 residues: CASSQGLYGANVLTF. DNA for the CDR3: TGTGCCAGCAGCCAGGGTCTGTACGGGGCCAACGTCCTGACTTTC. The V and J genes are TRBV7-9 and TRBJ2-6; D perhaps matches TRBD1 (5 bases). This CDR3 contains 15 residues. Germline V gene sequence: CDR1 SEHNR, CDR2 FQNEAQ (reference sequence). Trimming cost V 5 bases and J 4 bases, with 12 bases left between them.

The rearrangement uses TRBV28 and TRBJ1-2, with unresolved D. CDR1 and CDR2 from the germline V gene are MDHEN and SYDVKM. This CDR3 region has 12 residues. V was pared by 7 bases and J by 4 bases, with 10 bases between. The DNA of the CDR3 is TGTGCCAGCACCATGGACCTCTATGGCTACACCTTC. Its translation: CASTMDLYGYTF.

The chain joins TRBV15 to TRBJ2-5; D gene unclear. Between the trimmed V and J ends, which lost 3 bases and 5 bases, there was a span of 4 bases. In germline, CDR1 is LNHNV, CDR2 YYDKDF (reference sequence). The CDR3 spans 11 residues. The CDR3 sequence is CATSRSETQYF. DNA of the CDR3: TGTGCCACCAGCAGGAGCGAGACCCAGTACTTC.

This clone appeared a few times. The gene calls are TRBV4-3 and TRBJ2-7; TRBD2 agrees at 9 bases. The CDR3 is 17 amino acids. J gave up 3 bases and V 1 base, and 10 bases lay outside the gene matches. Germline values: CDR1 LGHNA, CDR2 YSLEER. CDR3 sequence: CASSQGLLAGESYEQYF. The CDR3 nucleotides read TGCGCCAGCAGCCAAGGGTTGTTAGCGGGAGAGAGCTACGAGCAGTACTTC.

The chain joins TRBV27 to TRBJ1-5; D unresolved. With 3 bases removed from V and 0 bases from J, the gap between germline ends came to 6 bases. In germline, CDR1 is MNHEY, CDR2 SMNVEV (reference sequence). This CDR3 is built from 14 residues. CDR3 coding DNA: TGTGCCAGCAGTTTGGGGTTTAGCAATCAGCCCCAGCATTTT. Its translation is CASSLGFSNQPQHF.

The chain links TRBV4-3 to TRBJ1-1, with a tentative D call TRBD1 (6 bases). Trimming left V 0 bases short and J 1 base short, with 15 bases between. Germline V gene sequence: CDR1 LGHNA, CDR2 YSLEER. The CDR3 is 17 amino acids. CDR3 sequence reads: CASSQDLGQNKNTEAFF. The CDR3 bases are TGCGCCAGCAGCCAAGATCTCGGACAGAATAAGAACACTGAAGCTTTCTTT.

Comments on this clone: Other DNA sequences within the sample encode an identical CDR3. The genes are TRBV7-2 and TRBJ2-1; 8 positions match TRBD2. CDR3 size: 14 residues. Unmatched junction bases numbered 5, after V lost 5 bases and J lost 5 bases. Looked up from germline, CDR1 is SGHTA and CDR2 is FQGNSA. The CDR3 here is CASSPRGGNNEQFF. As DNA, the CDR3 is TGTGCCAGCAGCCCCCGGGGGGGGAACAATGAGCAGTTCTTC.

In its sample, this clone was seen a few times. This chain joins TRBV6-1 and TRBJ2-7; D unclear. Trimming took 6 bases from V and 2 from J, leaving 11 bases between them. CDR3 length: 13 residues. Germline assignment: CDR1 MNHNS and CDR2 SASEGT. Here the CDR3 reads CASRPSLTYEQYF. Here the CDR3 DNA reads TGTGCCAGCAGGCCAAGCCTAACCTACGAGCAGTACTTC.

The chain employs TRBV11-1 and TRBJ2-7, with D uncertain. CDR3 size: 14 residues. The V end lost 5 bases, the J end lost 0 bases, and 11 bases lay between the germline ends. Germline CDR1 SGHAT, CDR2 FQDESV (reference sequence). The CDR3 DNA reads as TGTGCCAGCAGCCGGACGGCAAGCTCCTACGAGCAGTACTTC. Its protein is CASSRTASSYEQYF.